The 32 T cell receptor beta chains in this list originate from one sample, sequenced in a study of identical twins. From the 5' RACE reads, TCRdb called clonotypes with MiXCR, one entry per CDR3 protein. Of 150,000 or so distinct CDR3 sequences listed, roughly 3.2% are singletons. The sequencing input was memory T cells sorted from blood. Receptor source: a man aged 18 to 30 in good health.

This clonotype has at least ten counts. The CDR3 nucleotides are TGTGCCAGCAGCCAAGATTTGGGTTTCGGTGGCTACACCTTC. Encoded protein: CASSQDLGFGGYTF. V is TRBV3-1 and J is TRBJ1-2; no definite D call. CDR1 and CDR2 from the germline V gene are LGHDT and YNNKEL (reference sequence). V shed 0 bases and J shed 7 bases, with 12 bases lying between them. This CDR3 is 14 amino acids long.

This clonotype has ten or more counts. J is TRBJ2-3 and V is TRBV6-2 or TRBV6-3; 10 bases are shared with TRBD1. CDR1 MNHEY and CDR2 SVGEGT come from the germline V gene. This CDR3 contains 15 residues. Trimming removed 7 bases from V and 4 bases from J; junction bases left unmatched: 8. For the CDR3, the DNA is TGTGCCAGCACCGACCGGGACAGGGGAGCAGATACGCAGTATTTT. Its translation is CASTDRDRGADTQYF.

This clonotype was seen ten or more times. V gene TRBV12-3 or TRBV12-4 combines with J gene TRBJ1-2; D is unclear. The V and J ends lost 2 bases and 4 bases respectively, with 8 bases between them. The CDR3 is 13 residues long. Written as DNA, the CDR3 is TGTGCCAGCAGTTTACGGGGAAGCTATGGCTACACCTTC. This gives the protein CASSLRGSYGYTF.

This clonotype was observed at least ten times. This chain connects TRBV18 to TRBJ2-3; no reliable D call. Between the trimmed V and J ends, which lost 3 bases and 5 bases, there was a span of 3 bases. Germline V CDR1 and CDR2: KGHSH, LQKENI. The CDR3 has 11 amino acids. CDR3 in amino acids: CASSPKDTQYF. CDR3 bases: TGTGCCAGCTCACCGAAAGATACGCAGTATTTT.

This clonotype came up many times. For the CDR3, the DNA is TGCGCCAGCAGCTTGTCCCCACAGTATCCCCCCTACGAGCAGTACTTC. This codes for CASSLSPQYPPYEQYF. The rearrangement uses TRBV5-1 and TRBJ2-7, with unresolved D. Per the germline V gene, CDR1 is SGHRS and CDR2 is YFSETQ. The CDR3 runs 16 residues. V was shortened by 1 base and J by 2 bases, with 16 bases between the two germline ends.

At least ten counts were recorded for this clonotype. The V call is TRBV27, the J call TRBJ2-1, with 8 bases matching TRBD1. V lost 9 bases and J lost 6; bases outside the gene matches: 10. This CDR3 spans 14 amino acids. The germline CDR1 and CDR2 sequences are MNHEY and SMNVEV (reference sequence). The DNA of the CDR3 is TGTGCCAGAGGGCGGCAGGGGGCTATCAATGAGCAGTTCTTC. Its protein is CARGRQGAINEQFF.

This clonotype has ten or more counts. V gene TRBV27 combines with J gene TRBJ2-5; 12 bases align to TRBD2. The junction had 10 bases not matched to a gene; V was cut back by 1 base and J by 1 base. The germline V gene has CDR1 MNHEY and CDR2 SMNVEV (reference sequence). The length of the CDR3 is 19 residues. In DNA form, the CDR3 reads TGTGCCAGCAGTTTATTTTCCCCGACTAGCGGGAGACCCCAAGAGACCCAGTACTTC. Encoded protein: CASSLFSPTSGRPQETQYF.

This clonotype came up a few times. The chain links TRBV10-2 to TRBJ2-1; tentatively, D is TRBD2 (6 bases). The ends were cut back, 7 bases at V and 10 bases at J, with 17 bases in the middle. This CDR3 region has 13 residues. Germline V CDR1 and CDR2: WSHSY, SAAADI. CDR3 nucleotide sequence: TGCGCCAGCAATGAACCTCCGGGGGAAGAGCAGTTCTTC. This encodes CASNEPPGEEQFF.

This clonotype was seen a few times. Relative to the germline gene, one junction end is altered; a read error may explain this. The chain is built from TRBV11-2 and TRBJ2-7; D ambiguous. Germline V gene data show CDR1 as SGHAT and CDR2 as FQNNGV. The CDR3 totals 14 residues. DNA of the CDR3: TGCGCCACCACCGACGGCTTCATAGACTACGAGCAGTACTTC. As protein: CATTDGFIDYEQYF.

This clonotype was detected ten times or more. The chain combines TRBV7-2 with TRBJ2-7; D might be TRBD1 or TRBD2, each matching 5 bases. The CDR3 is made up of 13 amino acids. Germline assignment: CDR1 SGHTA and CDR2 FQGNSA. Trimming shortened V by 2 bases and J by 2 bases, and 7 bases separated the two germline ends. The CDR3 loop is CASSLTGPYEQYF. Written as DNA, the CDR3 is TGTGCCAGCAGCTTAACGGGACCCTACGAGCAGTACTTC.

This clonotype was seen repeatedly, ten times or more. The chain uses TRBV7-8 and TRBJ1-2; D remains ambiguous. Germline V gene lookup returns CDR1 SGHVS and CDR2 FQNEAQ. This CDR3 spans 15 amino acids. The ends were cut back, 0 bases at V and 4 bases at J, with 12 bases in the middle. The CDR3 nucleotides are TGTGCCAGCAGCTTAGCGAGGCGGGAGGGCTATGGCTACACCTTC. The encoded protein is CASSLARREGYGYTF.

This clonotype was detected many times. The J gene is TRBJ2-3, the V gene TRBV7-2; no firm D call. V shed 5 bases and J shed 3 bases, with 9 bases lying between them. The CDR3 has 13 residues. CDR1 SGHTA and CDR2 FQGNSA come from the germline V gene. The CDR3 loop reads CASSLGYTDTQYF. The CDR3 region has the DNA TGTGCCAGCAGCCTTGGGTATACAGATACGCAGTATTTT.

This clonotype was observed at least ten times. The V and J genes are TRBV5-6 and TRBJ2-7; D unresolved. Germline V gene sequence: CDR1 SGHDT, CDR2 YYEEEE. V lost 4 bases to trimming and J lost 2 bases, with 13 bases between them. This CDR3 comprises 14 residues. CDR3 in amino acids: CASSDGPNPYEQYF. The CDR3 nucleotides are TGTGCCAGCAGCGATGGGCCCAACCCCTACGAGCAGTACTTC.

This clonotype was found many times. This chain links TRBV11-2 with TRBJ2-5; D is possibly TRBD1 (5 bases). The germline CDR1 and CDR2 sequences are SGHAT and FQNNGV. Trimming stripped 4 bases from V and 4 bases from J, with 10 bases between. The CDR3 covers 13 residues. The CDR3 reads CASSWGPGETQYF. CDR3 DNA sequence: TGTGCCAGCAGCTGGGGCCCGGGAGAGACCCAGTACTTC.

This clonotype was picked up many times. The J gene is TRBJ2-3, the V gene TRBV6-4; D unresolved. This CDR3 is built from 14 residues. V gave up 4 bases and J gave up 6 bases, with 14 bases separating them. Germline CDR1 reads MRHNA; CDR2 reads SNTAGT. The DNA for the CDR3 is TGTGCCAGCAGTGGAACGGGCGCAGCGGATACGCAGTATTTT. Its protein is CASSGTGAADTQYF.

This clonotype was seen a few times. The chain has TRBV6-2 or TRBV6-3 and TRBJ2-3, with a tentative D call TRBD2 (5 bases). The CDR3 consists of 15 residues. The germline V gene has CDR1 MNHEY and CDR2 SVGEGT. V lost 4 bases to trimming and J lost 8 bases, with 19 bases between them. CDR3 sequence (DNA): TGTGCCAGCAGTTTTCCGGGCCCTACTAGGAGTACGCAGTATTTT. It is translated as CASSFPGPTRSTQYF.

This clonotype was counted ten times or more. V and J are TRBV4-1 and TRBJ2-5; possibly TRBD1 or TRBD2 for D (5 bases each). Germline CDR1 and CDR2: MGHRA and YSYEKL. V lost 5 bases, J lost 2 bases, and 18 bases lay in between. The CDR3 runs to 16 residues. The CDR3 DNA reads as TGCGCCAGCAGCGAGGTGGTGATGGGGGTTCAAGAGACCCAGTACTTC. It translates to CASSEVVMGVQETQYF.

This clonotype has a count of ten or more. The chain couples TRBV12-3 or TRBV12-4 to TRBJ2-3, with 9 nucleotides matching TRBD1. This CDR3 region has 14 residues. Losses at the gene ends were 10 bases for V and 0 bases for J; bases not matched to a gene: 5. In nucleotides, the CDR3 is TGTGCCACCCGGGACAGGGCCAGCACAGATACGCAGTATTTT. It translates to CATRDRASTDTQYF.

There are many counts of this clonotype. The chain joins TRBV7-3 to TRBJ2-1; D remains unclear. The CDR3 is 12 residues long. Trimming cost V 5 bases and J 6 bases, with 8 bases left between them. Per germline, CDR1 SGHTA and CDR2 FQGTGA. CDR3 amino acids: CASSRSGNEQFF. CDR3 DNA: TGTGCCAGCAGCCGCAGTGGCAATGAGCAGTTCTTC.

At least ten counts were recorded for this clonotype. The chain couples TRBV7-2 to TRBJ2-2, with D unclear. Germline values: CDR1 SGHTA, CDR2 FQGNSA. This CDR3 has 16 residues. V was trimmed by 3 bases and J by 2 bases, leaving 13 bases between them. The CDR3: CASSFDDPRNTGELFF. CDR3 DNA: TGTGCCAGCAGCTTCGATGACCCTCGAAACACCGGGGAGCTGTTTTTT.

This clonotype was observed a handful of times. The chain is built from TRBV5-6 and TRBJ2-7; the D gene could be TRBD1 or TRBD2 (5 bases each). The ends were cut back, 4 bases at V and 1 base at J, with 21 bases in the middle. The CDR3 length is 17 residues. CDR1 and CDR2 from the germline V gene are SGHDT and YYEEEE. The CDR3 here is CASSLRPVRGGSYEQYF. The CDR3 DNA sequence: TGTGCCAGCAGCCTCCGCCCGGTTCGGGGCGGGTCCTACGAGCAGTACTTC.

This clonotype was observed at least ten times. The chain uses TRBV11-2 and TRBJ2-4; no reliable D call. Germline V gives CDR1 SGHAT, CDR2 FQNNGV. This CDR3 has 16 amino acids. V was pared by 4 bases and J by 10 bases, with 23 bases between. Here the CDR3 DNA reads TGTGCCAGCAGCTCAAGGAAACATCGGTCCTCACGTATTCAGTACTTC. It is translated as CASSSRKHRSSRIQYF.

The sample holds many counts of this clonotype. CDR3 amino acids: CASSSSGGPSYNEQFF. CDR3 nucleotide sequence: TGTGCCAGCAGTTCGTCGGGAGGGCCGTCCTACAATGAGCAGTTCTTC. V usage is TRBV12-3 or TRBV12-4 and J usage is TRBJ2-1, with 8 bases lining up with TRBD2. Unmatched junction bases numbered 6, after V lost 4 bases and J lost 1 base. CDR3 size: 16 residues.

There are a few counts of this clonotype. The V gene is TRBV5-3, the J gene TRBJ2-2; D call uncertain. TRBV5-3 is known as an ORF, though its function is uncertain. V lost 2 bases and J lost 5, with 1 base in between. There are 11 residues in the CDR3. The CDR3 DNA is TGTGCCAGAAGCTTAACCGGGGAGCTGTTTTTT. Its protein is CARSLTGELFF.

The sample holds many counts of this clonotype. The J gene is TRBJ2-1, the V gene TRBV20-1; 12 bases are shared with TRBD2. The CDR3 runs to 15 residues. Germline CDR1 and CDR2: DFQATT and SNEGSKA (reference sequence). Trimming took 6 bases from V and 7 from J; bases not matched to a gene: 10. In DNA form, the CDR3 reads TGCAGTGCACCGGGGACTAGCGGGTTTTATAATGAGCAGTTCTTC. It translates to CSAPGTSGFYNEQFF.

This clonotype has a count of ten or more. The rearrangement uses TRBV15 and TRBJ2-1; the match to TRBD2 covers 11 bases. The CDR3 totals 16 residues. The junction had 9 bases not matched to a gene; V was cut back by 3 bases and J by 8 bases. Germline CDR1 and CDR2: LNHNV and YYDKDF (reference sequence). The CDR3 sequence is CATSSAIAGGPDEQFF. The CDR3 DNA reads as TGTGCCACCAGCAGCGCTATAGCGGGAGGGCCCGATGAGCAGTTCTTC.

This clonotype was seen only a few times. V is TRBV5-1 and J is TRBJ2-1; the match to TRBD2 covers 9 bases. The V gene's germline CDR1 is SGHRS and CDR2 YFSETQ. The CDR3 covers 16 residues. J lost 5 bases, V lost 0 bases, and 6 bases had no gene match. The CDR3 coding sequence is TGCGCCAGCAGCTTGGCGGCGGGAGGGTTAAACAATGAGCAGTTCTTC. Encoded protein: CASSLAAGGLNNEQFF.

This clonotype was observed at least ten times. CDR3 loop: CASSRDRGSETQYF. CDR3 nucleotides: TGTGCCAGCAGTCGGGACAGGGGGTCAGAGACCCAGTACTTC. The gene calls are TRBV12-3 or TRBV12-4 and TRBJ2-5; 11 nucleotides align to TRBD1. The CDR3 consists of 14 residues. Trimming cost V 5 bases and J 4 bases; bases outside gene matches: 3.

This clonotype was recorded many times. The chain employs TRBV7-8 and TRBJ2-2; D uncertain. The V gene lost 2 bases and the J gene lost 6 bases, with 4 bases spanning the gap. The CDR3 runs 12 residues. Looked up from germline, CDR1 is SGHVS and CDR2 is FQNEAQ. CDR3 nucleotide sequence: TGTGCCAGCAGCTTAAAGTCCGGGGAGCTGTTTTTT. Translation: CASSLKSGELFF.

This clonotype was recorded many times. The chain has TRBV6-2 or TRBV6-3 and TRBJ1-1, with D unclear. The CDR3 spans 14 residues. The germline gives CDR1 MNHEY, CDR2 SVGEGT. Trimming removed 2 bases at V and 0 bases at J, with 7 bases between. CDR3 protein: CASSYAFMNTEAFF. The CDR3 DNA reads TGTGCCAGCAGTTACGCTTTTATGAACACTGAAGCTTTCTTT.

This clonotype was observed many times. V gene TRBV12-3 or TRBV12-4 combines with J gene TRBJ2-3; 7 bases align to TRBD2. The CDR3 loop spans 14 amino acids. Germline trimming cut 6 bases from V and 12 bases from J; bases unmatched to any gene: 15. CDR3: CASSPKRGLTLQYF. The CDR3 nucleotides read TGTGCCAGCAGCCCTAAGAGGGGACTAACCCTACAGTATTTT.

This clonotype has at least ten counts. The rearrangement uses TRBV7-2 and TRBJ2-3, with unresolved D. Deletions cut 3 bases from V and 4 bases from J, with 8 bases between. Germline V gene data show CDR1 as SGHTA and CDR2 as FQGNSA. The CDR3 spans 13 residues. CDR3 sequence: CASSFTSPDTQYF. The CDR3 nucleotides read TGTGCCAGCAGCTTTACTTCCCCAGATACGCAGTATTTT.